The rows below give T cell receptor beta chains drawn from one sample of a study of a mutant IDH1 vaccine in newly diagnosed glioma. Sequencing used immunoSEQ multiplex PCR; TCRdb keeps in-frame clones, though not all of them. This table holds tens of thousands of clones, just over 85% found once. Source: PBMCs, taken from a glioma patient treated with radiotherapy, temozolomide or both. These receptor sequences come from a man in his thirties or forties with glioma. CDR3s include the opening cysteine and the closing phenylalanine or tryptophan. The D gene is left open where the match is weak. Clone size appears in some rows only: once, few, many, or a class for an expanded clone.

NA	TRBJ2-2	TRBV6-5	NA	TGTGCCACCGCATACAGCACCGGGGAGCTGTTTTTT	CATAYSTGELFF
few	TRBJ1-3	TRBV5-1	TRBD1	TGCGCCAGCAGCGAGGACAGGGGCTCTGGAAACACCATATATTTT	CASSEDRGSGNTIYF
NA	TRBJ2-2	TRBV11-2	NA	TGTGCCAGCAGCCGAACTAGCACCGGGGAGCTGTTTTTT	CASSRTSTGELFF
once	TRBJ1-4	TRBV11-2	TRBD1	TGTGCCAGCAAGTCGACGACAGGGGTTGAAAAACTGTTTTTT	CASKSTTGVEKLFF
NA	TRBJ1-2	TRBV7-8	NA	TGTGCCAGCAGCTTAGGACCGGGACCGGATGGCTACACCTTC	CASSLGPGPDGYTF
NA	TRBJ1-2	TRBV7-8	NA	TGTGCCAGCAGCCCGAACCCGAGGGGGGTGTGGCGAGCTGGCTACACCTTC	CASSPNPRGVWRAGYTF
NA	TRBJ1-5	TRBV30	NA	TGTGCCTGGAGTGTACCGTCCAGGGGATCAGCCCAGCATTTT	CAWSVPSRGSAQHF
NA	TRBJ1-2	TRBV5-4	NA	TGTGCCAGCAGCCCTCCGGACAGCCTCTATGGCTACACCTTC	CASSPPDSLYGYTF
NA	TRBJ1-2	TRBV5-1	TRBD1	TGCGCCAGCAGCTTGGGACTAGGGGAGGGGGCGTCTTATGGCTACACCTTC	CASSLGLGEGASYGYTF
NA	TRBJ2-5	TRBV6-5	NA	TGTGCCAGCAGTTACGTTCCGAGAGAGACCCAGTACTTC	CASSYVPRETQYF
once	TRBJ1-2	TRBV19	NA	TGTGCCAGTAGTATAGATCTATTGGGATCCGACGGCTACACCTTC	CASSIDLLGSDGYTF
NA	TRBJ2-1	TRBV6-6	NA	TGTGCCAGCAAAGGGTGGAATGAGCAGTTCTTC	CASKGWNEQFF
NA	TRBJ2-7	TRBV6-1	TRBD1	TGTGCCAGCAGAGAACCGGGACAGGGGACAGGCGAGCAGTACTTC	CASREPGQGTGEQYF
NA	TRBJ2-1	TRBV2	TRBD2	TGTGCCACCAGGAGCGGGGGCTACAACAATGAGCAGTTCTTC	CATRSGGYNNEQFF
NA	TRBJ1-1	TRBV6-1	NA	TGTGCCAGCAGGATTAGCATGAACACTGAAGCTTTCTTT	CASRISMNTEAFF
once	TRBJ1-6	TRBV29-1	NA	TGCAGCGTTGAAGCGGGGTCCCGGGTCCACTTT	CSVEAGSRVHF
NA	TRBJ2-2	TRBV21-1	NA	TGTGCCGTCAAGCAAGGGAACACCGGGGAGCTGTTTTTT	CAVKQGNTGELFF
NA	TRBJ1-2	TRBV7-9	NA	TGTGCCATCACCCGGGGAGACCTTTATGGCTACACCTTC	CAITRGDLYGYTF
NA	TRBJ1-5	TRBV19	NA	TGTGCCAGCAAACCGGGGGGCAGGAGCAATCAGCCCCAGCATTTT	CASKPGGRSNQPQHF
NA	TRBJ2-2	TRBV29-1	NA	TGCAGCGTTGAAGTTCCCCGTACCGGGGAGCTGTTTTTT	CSVEVPRTGELFF
NA	TRBJ2-6	TRBV11-3	TRBD1	TGTGCCAGCAGGTCCCCCCCCGGGACAGGGGTTGGGGCCAACGTCCTGACTTTC	CASRSPPGTGVGANVLTF
NA	TRBJ2-3	TRBV5-1	NA	TGCGCCAGCAGCTCCCGACTAGTAACGGGCACAGATACGCAGTATTTT	CASSSRLVTGTDTQYF
NA	TRBJ1-2	TRBV28	TRBD1	TGTGCCAGCAGTCAGACAGGGGAAGGCTACACCTTC	CASSQTGEGYTF
NA	TRBJ1-4	TRBV6-6	NA	TGTGCCAGCAGTTACCGAGGGGGAAGAAATGAAAAACTGTTTTTT	CASSYRGGRNEKLFF
NA	TRBJ1-2	TRBV27	NA	TGTGCCAGCAGTCCCAGTCCTCCTTCGGACTATGGCTACACCTTC	CASSPSPPSDYGYTF
NA	TRBJ1-3	TRBV9	NA	TGTGCCAGCAGCCCTAGGCCACAGAGCTCTGGAAACACCATATATTTT	CASSPRPQSSGNTIYF
once	TRBJ1-1	TRBV7-6	NA	TGTGCCAGCAGCTTAGGGGTGGGGAACACTGAAGCTTTCTTT	CASSLGVGNTEAFF
NA	TRBJ2-3	TRBV28	TRBD2	TGTGCCAGCAGTTCTCCGTCTAGCGGGGGAACAGATACGCAGTATTTT	CASSSPSSGGTDTQYF
NA	TRBJ2-2	TRBV11-3	NA	TGTGCCAGCAGCTTGAGGGGGGTAAAGAACACCGGGGAGCTGTTTTTT	CASSLRGVKNTGELFF
NA	TRBJ2-4	TRBV9	NA	TGTGCCAGCAGCGTATATGGGGGGATTCAGTACTTC	CASSVYGGIQYF
NA	TRBJ1-5	TRBV4-2	NA	TGTGCCAGCAGCGAAAACGCGGGGAGCCATCAGCCCCAGCATTTT	CASSENAGSHQPQHF
once	TRBJ2-1	TRBV5-1	TRBD2	TGCGCCAGCAGGGCGGGGGACTCCTACAATGAGCAGTTCTTC	CASRAGDSYNEQFF
NA	TRBJ2-3	TRBV27	TRBD1	TGTGCCAGCAGTTTGCGACAGGGTATCGCAGATACGCAGTATTTT	CASSLRQGIADTQYF
NA	TRBJ2-7	TRBV5-6	NA	TGTGCCAGCAGCTCGGGACGGAACACCTACGAGCAGTACTTC	CASSSGRNTYEQYF
NA	TRBJ2-3	TRBV6-6	TRBD2	TGTGCCAGCCTCCGGGGGGGCACAGATACGCAGTATTTT	CASLRGGTDTQYF
NA	TRBJ2-7	TRBV5-1	NA	TGCGCCAGCAGCCGACAGGCCTCCTACGAGCAGTACTTC	CASSRQASYEQYF
NA	TRBJ2-1	TRBV11-2	NA	TGTGCCAGCAGCTTAGTAACGGGATTCCTGAATGAGCAGTTCTTC	CASSLVTGFLNEQFF
few	TRBJ1-5	TRBV9	TRBD1	TGTGCCAGCAGCGACCGGGACAGTAATCAGCCCCAGCATTTT	CASSDRDSNQPQHF
NA	TRBJ1-1	TRBV19	NA	TGTGCCAGTAATCGTCAGGGCGACGGCCGGGCCACTGAAGCTTTCTTT	CASNRQGDGRATEAFF
NA	TRBJ2-3	TRBV25-1	TRBD2	TGTGCCAGCAGTCGTAGGGGAGGGCTAACAGATACGCAGTATTTT	CASSRRGGLTDTQYF
NA	TRBJ2-7	TRBV30	NA	TGTGCCTGGACCACCGACAGCTCCTCTTATAGCGAGCAGTACTTC	CAWTTDSSSYSEQYF
NA	TRBJ2-1	TRBV10-3	NA	TGTGCCATCAGTGAGCGGGGAAGGGCGGGCAATGAGCAGTTCTTC	CAISERGRAGNEQFF
NA	TRBJ1-1	TRBV6-6	TRBD1	TGTGCCAGCAGTTACAGGGGACAGGGGGCGGGGGAAGCTTTCTTT	CASSYRGQGAGEAFF
NA	TRBJ2-3	TRBV11-2	TRBD2	TGTGCCAGCAGCTTCGGGACTAGCGGGGGGGGCGGAGCAGATACGCAGTATTTT	CASSFGTSGGGGADTQYF
NA	TRBJ2-3	TRBV7-7	NA	TGTGCCAGCACCTTAGGGGGGGGTTCAGATACGCAGTATTTT	CASTLGGGSDTQYF
NA	TRBJ2-1	TRBV5-6	NA	TGTGCCAGCAGCTTGTGGGGATGGAATGAGCAGTTCTTC	CASSLWGWNEQFF
NA	TRBJ2-7	TRBV7-9	TRBD1	TGTGCCACCCGCACAGGGGACGAGCAGTACTTC	CATRTGDEQYF
NA	TRBJ1-1	TRBV28	NA	TGTGCCAGCAGCTACGGACAGAGGGGAGCTTTCTTT	CASSYGQRGAFF
NA	TRBJ2-4	TRBV5-1	NA	TGCGCCAGCAGCCCCCAGGGGGGGGCCAAAAACATTCAGTACTTC	CASSPQGGAKNIQYF
NA	TRBJ2-2	TRBV11-2	NA	TGTGCCAGCAGCTTAGAAGGGACTAACACCGGGGAGCTGTTTTTT	CASSLEGTNTGELFF
NA	TRBJ1-6	TRBV5-6	TRBD1	TGTGCCAGCAGCAGGACAGGTCTAGGTAATTCACCCCTCCACTTT	CASSRTGLGNSPLHF
NA	TRBJ2-5	TRBV25-1	NA	TGTGCCAGCAGTGAATGGGCAGGGCCCGAGACCCAGTACTTC	CASSEWAGPETQYF
few	TRBJ2-7	TRBV27	NA	TGTGCCAGCAGTTTTCGGGGGACGCGCTACGAGCAGTACTTC	CASSFRGTRYEQYF
few	TRBJ1-5	TRBV30	NA	TGTGCCTGGAGTGCCCACCTACAACAGCCCCAGCATTTT	CAWSAHLQQPQHF
NA	TRBJ1-1	TRBV5-1	NA	TGCGCCAGCAGCCCGGACAGCCTGAACACTGAAGCTTTCTTT	CASSPDSLNTEAFF
NA	TRBJ1-1	TRBV7-2	TRBD1	TGTGCCAGCAGCCGCCGGGGGACAGCGAACACTGAAGCTTTCTTT	CASSRRGTANTEAFF
NA	TRBJ2-5	TRBV29-1	NA	TGCAGCGGTGGGCACGTGGACCATGTACAAGAGACCCAGTACTTC	CSGGHVDHVQETQYF